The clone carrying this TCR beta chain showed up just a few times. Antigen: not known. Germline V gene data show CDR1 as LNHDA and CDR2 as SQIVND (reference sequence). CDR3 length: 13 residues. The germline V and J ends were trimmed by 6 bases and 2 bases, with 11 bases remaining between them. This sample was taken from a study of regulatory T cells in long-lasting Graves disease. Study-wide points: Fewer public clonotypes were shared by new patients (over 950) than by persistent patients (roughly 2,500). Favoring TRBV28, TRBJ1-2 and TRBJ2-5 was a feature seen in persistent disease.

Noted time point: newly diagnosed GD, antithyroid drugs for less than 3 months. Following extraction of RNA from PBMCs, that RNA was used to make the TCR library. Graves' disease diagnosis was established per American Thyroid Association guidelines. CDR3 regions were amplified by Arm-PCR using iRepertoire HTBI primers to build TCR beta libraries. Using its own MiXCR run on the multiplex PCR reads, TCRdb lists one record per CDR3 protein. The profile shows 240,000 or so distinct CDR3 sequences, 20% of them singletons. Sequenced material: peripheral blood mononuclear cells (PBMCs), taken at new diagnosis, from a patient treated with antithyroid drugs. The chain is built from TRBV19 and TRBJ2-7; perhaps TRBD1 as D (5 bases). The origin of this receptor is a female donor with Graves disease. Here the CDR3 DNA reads TGTGCCAGTAGCGAAATAGGGGCCTACGAGCAGTACTTC. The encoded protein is CASSEIGAYEQYF.